This record concerns one T cell receptor (beta chain) sequence. Its antigen remains unknown. The record originates from a study of cytomegalovirus exposure and HLA in healthy donors. Study conclusions and caveats: Presence/absence analyses rested on an assumption that sequencing depth was roughly uniform across donors.

In the PCR, 60 Vbeta and 13 Jbeta primers were used. Using immunoSEQ multiplex PCR, the repertoire was profiled, and TCRdb retains in-frame clones only, with some absent. The table lists tens of thousands of clones, less than 80% of them singletons. Germline V lookup: CDR1 MNHEY, CDR2 SVGAGI. There are 15 residues in the CDR3. J gave up 3 bases and V 7 bases, and 6 bases lay outside the gene matches. The sequence was obtained from a woman between 40 and 50 years old in good health and CMV-seronegative. The chain carries TRBV6-5 and TRBJ2-1, with 10 bases aligning to TRBD2. The source material was PBMCs. Here the CDR3 DNA reads TGTGCCAGCACATCCTCTAGCGGGAGCTACAATGAGCAGTTCTTC. Protein: CASTSSSGSYNEQFF.